The T cell receptor (beta chain) under discussion was sequenced for a study of CD4 T cells in relation to SARS-CoV-2 and coronaviruses. Study-wide results and limits: SARS-CoV-2-driven expansion was significantly weaker in crossreactive than monoreactive clones.

CD4+ T cells from unexposed donors were obtained before the COVID-19 pandemic (2011-2018). This clone has only one observation. What it binds is not known. Only in-frame clones appear in the TCRdb table, and some are missing; sequencing was by immunoSEQ multiplex PCR. The data hold 60,000 or so clones, with 94% observed a single time. Sequenced input: naive CD4+ T cells from PBMCs. Described subset: naive CD4+ T cells isolated by negative enrichment. The origin of this receptor is a human donor in good health.

The CDR3 DNA sequence: TGTGCCAGCAGCTCCGCGGGGCAGGGTGAAAAACTGTTTTTT. Translating it yields CASSSAGQGEKLFF. V usage is TRBV6-5 and J usage is TRBJ1-4; TRBD1 might be the D (5 bases). The CDR3 is 14 amino acids. Germline CDR1 MNHEY, CDR2 SVGAGI. The V gene lost 6 bases and the J gene lost 7 bases, with 15 bases spanning the gap.